A single sample gave rise to the 15 T cell receptor beta chains below, sequenced in a study of PD-L1 blockade in urothelial cancer. Assay: immunoSEQ multiplex PCR; the TCRdb copy retains only in-frame clones and omits some. The profile shows under 60,000 clones, roughly four fifths of them singletons. Time point denoted: pretreatment peripheral blood. This specimen consisted of PBMCs, obtained around atezolizumab (anti-PD-L1) treatment. The receptors were sampled from a man aged 65 to 85 with urothelial cancer.

This chain links TRBV9 with TRBJ1-1; D not certain. V lost 0 bases, J lost 3 bases, and 12 bases lay in between. CDR1 and CDR2 from the germline V gene are SGDLS and YYNGEE. The CDR3 is 15 residues long. The CDR3 sequence: CASSVGVAGYTEAFF. The CDR3 DNA is TGTGCCAGCAGCGTAGGAGTGGCGGGTTACACTGAAGCTTTCTTT.

V and J are TRBV18 and TRBJ1-1; D unclear. Between the trimmed V and J ends, which lost 3 bases and 3 bases, there was a span of 8 bases. Germline V gene lookup returns CDR1 KGHSH and CDR2 LQKENI. The CDR3 has 13 amino acids. The CDR3 DNA reads as TGTGCCAGCTCACCTTATCAGGACACTGAAGCTTTCTTT. This sequence encodes CASSPYQDTEAFF. Combining the CDR3 with reference TRBV18 and TRBJ1-1 gives the whole variable domain NAGVMQNPRHLVRRRGQEARLRCSPMKGHSHVYWYRQLPEEGLKFMVYLQKENIIDESGMPKERFSAEFPKEGPSILRIQQVVRGDSAAYFCASSPYQDTEAFFGQGTRLTVV.

The chain carries TRBV19 and TRBJ1-1, with a possible D match to TRBD1 (6 bases). Trimming removed 0 bases from V and 10 bases from J, with 18 bases in between. Germline V gene data show CDR1 as LNHDA and CDR2 as SQIVND (reference sequence). CDR3 size: 15 residues. The CDR3 DNA sequence: TGTGCCAGTAGTATAGACCCTCTTCGGACAGCTAGAGCTTTCTTT. Translation: CASSIDPLRTARAFF.

This chain links TRBV9 with TRBJ1-1; 7 bases fit TRBD1. The V gene end was trimmed by 3 bases and the J gene end by 4 bases; junction bases not matched to a gene: 9. CDR3 size: 15 residues. Per the germline V gene, CDR1 is SGDLS and CDR2 is YYNGEE. The chain's CDR3 is CASSGATGMFTEAFF. The CDR3 DNA sequence: TGTGCCAGCAGCGGAGCGACAGGGATGTTCACTGAAGCTTTCTTT. The full variable domain, its missing parts supplied by reference TRBV9 and TRBJ1-1, is DSGVTQTPKHLITATGQRVTLRCSPRSGDLSVYWYQQSLDQGLQFLIQYYNGEERAKGNILERFSAQQFPDLHSELNLSSLELGDSALYFCASSGATGMFTEAFFGQGTRLTVV.

Remarks on this clone: One end of the junction does not line up with germline, which may come from a read error. V is TRBV29-1 and J is TRBJ1-2, with 12 bases fitting TRBD1. This CDR3 comprises 14 residues. Germline CDR1 reads SQVTM; CDR2 reads ANQGSEA. The CDR3: CSVEGTGGLNGYTF. CDR3 sequence (DNA): TGCAGCGTCGAAGGGACAGGGGGCTTAAATGGCTACACCTTC.

The CDR3 DNA reads TGTGCCAGCAGTCCTCCGGGTGGCAATTCACCCCTCCACTTT. Its translation: CASSPPGGNSPLHF. The V gene is TRBV2, the J gene TRBJ1-6; D not certain. Germline CDR1 reads SNHLY; CDR2 reads FYNNEI. The CDR3 runs to 14 residues. Trimming cost V 5 bases and J 7 bases, with 12 bases left between them.

This clone showed up just once. V and J are TRBV9 and TRBJ2-3, with a weak D call TRBD2 (5 bases). The CDR3 has 16 residues. V shed 0 bases and J shed 0 bases, with 11 bases lying between them. Germline assignment: CDR1 SGDLS and CDR2 YYNGEE. CDR3 sequence (DNA): TGTGCCAGCAGCGTAGGGAGCGGAGCTAGCACAGATACGCAGTATTTT. Residues: CASSVGSGASTDTQYF.

This clone was counted a single time. The V gene is TRBV5-4, the J gene TRBJ1-2; TRBD1 agrees at 10 bases. V shed 2 bases, J shed 7 bases, and the junction held 8 bases outside the gene matches. CDR3 length equals 15 residues. The V gene's germline CDR1 is SGHNT and CDR2 YYREEE (reference sequence). The CDR3 DNA sequence: TGTGCCAGCAGCTTCGGGACAGGGGACTTTCGTGGCTACACCTTC. Protein sequence: CASSFGTGDFRGYTF.

The gene calls are TRBV27 and TRBJ1-2, with 8 bases fitting TRBD1. The CDR3 is 14 residues long. V trimming: 6 bases; J trimming: 6 bases; junction bases outside the gene matches: 9. From germline, CDR1 is MNHEY and CDR2 SMNVEV (reference sequence). The CDR3 region has the DNA TGTGCCAGCAGACCACAGGGGGGGGGTGATGGCTACACCTTC. It codes for CASRPQGGGDGYTF.

This clone was seen only once. V is TRBV5-1 and J is TRBJ2-2; 9 bases agree with TRBD2. From germline, CDR1 is SGHRS and CDR2 YFSETQ. V lost 0 bases to trimming and J lost 2 bases; unmatched junction nucleotides: 8. The CDR3 consists of 18 residues. The CDR3 loop is CASSLAPSGAQNTGELFF. CDR3 bases: TGCGCCAGCAGCTTGGCCCCTAGCGGGGCGCAAAACACCGGGGAGCTGTTTTTT.

The chain is built from TRBV5-5 and TRBJ1-3; tentatively, D is TRBD1 (5 bases). This CDR3 has 12 residues. The germline CDR1 and CDR2 sequences are SGHKS and YYEKEE (reference sequence). With 1 base removed from V and 8 bases from J, the gap between germline ends came to 7 bases. CDR3 in DNA: TGTGCCAGCAGCTTGCGGGGGGACACCATATATTTT. It translates to CASSLRGDTIYF.

The chain joins TRBV18 to TRBJ1-1; D call uncertain. This CDR3 region has 13 residues. In germline, CDR1 is KGHSH, CDR2 LQKENI. V lost 11 bases and J lost 3, with 16 bases in between. The DNA of the CDR3 is TGTGCCCATGCTCTGGGGAGGGACACTGAAGCTTTCTTT. This codes for CAHALGRDTEAFF.

The rearrangement links TRBV7-9 to TRBJ2-1; 7 bases agree with TRBD1. This CDR3 is built from 16 residues. Losses at the gene ends were 5 bases for V and 0 bases for J; bases not matched to a gene: 7. Per germline, CDR1 SEHNR and CDR2 FQNEAQ (reference sequence). Here the CDR3 reads CASSPPGQSSYNEQFF. The DNA for the CDR3 is TGTGCCAGCAGCCCACCGGGACAGAGCTCCTACAATGAGCAGTTCTTC.

This chain connects TRBV30 to TRBJ2-1; D is undetermined. Germline assignment: CDR1 GTSNPN and CDR2 SVGIG (reference sequence). Trimming shortened V by 1 base and J by 5 bases, and 15 bases separated the two germline ends. This CDR3 comprises 15 residues. In nucleotides, the CDR3 is TGTGCCTGGAGTGGCCCGGTAGCTGTTAACAATGAGCAGTTCTTC. It translates to CAWSGPVAVNNEQFF.

The rearrangement links TRBV29-1 to TRBJ2-3; D perhaps matches TRBD1 (5 bases). Between the trimmed V and J ends, which lost 7 bases and 0 bases, there was a span of 17 bases. This CDR3 spans 15 amino acids. CDR1 and CDR2 (germline): SQVTM, ANQGSEA. DNA for the CDR3: TGCAGCGGAAAAAGGGGTTCCACTAGCACAGATACGCAGTATTTT. Protein sequence: CSGKRGSTSTDTQYF.